This T cell receptor beta chain was sequenced during a study of T cells in narcolepsy. Study context: Enrolled donors included narcolepsy type 1 or type 2 patients and healthy controls. Points from the study as a whole: Autoreactive clonotypes reportedly recurred in blood of same and different patients, not controls. Autoreactive HCRT-specific and TRIB2-specific clonotypes were marked in same-patient CSF-versus-blood CD4+ comparisons. Autoreactive clone sequences were missing from some blood memory CD4+ repertoires.

Sequencing was performed with immunoSEQ multiplex PCR; in TCRdb, only in-frame clones are kept and a portion is missing. The table lists 25,000 to 35,000 clones, 80% to 90% of them singletons. CDR3 length: 16 residues. The ends lost 1 base at V and 7 bases at J; junction bases unmatched: 7. Germline values: CDR1 SGHVS, CDR2 FNYEAQ. In the case of this clone: Its specificity is not known.

The gene calls are TRBV7-6 and TRBJ2-2, with TRBD2 identical over 9 bases. The sample comprised memory (CD45RA-) CD4+ T cells from blood. The TCR originated in a human donor in good health. The CDR3 nucleotides are TGTGCCAGCAGCTTAGTTCCTAGCGGGATAAACGGGGAGCTGTTTTTT. This gives the protein CASSLVPSGINGELFF.